Listed below are T cell receptor beta chains from one sample, sequenced in a study of read filtering for tumor transcriptome and immune sequencing. TCRdb passed the reads through MiXCR, listing each CDR3 protein once. The sample consists of 90,000 or so distinct CDR3 sequences, 20% to 25% of them appearing once. What was sequenced was a population of CD138-negative cells sorted from bone marrow. These receptors all come from a donor at least 40 years old with multiple myeloma. The CDR3 runs from the conserved cysteine through the conserved F or W. Fields, in order: D gene, clone size, J gene, V gene, CDR3 protein, CDR3 DNA. D genes are given only for firm matches. The listing skips clone size in some rows; elsewhere it reads once, few, many or a size class.

d_call: TRBD1
clone_size: many
j_call: TRBJ2-3
v_call: TRBV28
cdr3_aa: CASSRDRATDTQYF
cdr3_nt: TGTGCCAGCAGCCGGGACAGAGCCACAGATACACAGTATTTT

d_call: TRBD1
clone_size: many
j_call: TRBJ2-7
v_call: TRBV7-2
cdr3_aa: CASSFGTESYEQYF
cdr3_nt: TGTGCCAGCAGCTTCGGGACAGAGAGCTACGAGCAGTACTTC

d_call: NA
clone_size: few
j_call: TRBJ2-2
v_call: TRBV7-3
cdr3_aa: CASSLTLGNTGELFF
cdr3_nt: TGTGCCAGCAGCTTAACCCTTGGGAACACCGGGGAGCTGTTTTTT

d_call: NA
clone_size: many
j_call: TRBJ2-5
v_call: TRBV30
cdr3_aa: CAWRGLPRTQYF
cdr3_nt: TGTGCCTGGAGGGGGCTACCGCGGACCCAGTACTTC

d_call: NA
clone_size: many
j_call: TRBJ2-3
v_call: TRBV24-1
cdr3_aa: CATSGADGEDTQYF
cdr3_nt: TGTGCCACCAGTGGGGCGGACGGCGAAGATACGCAGTATTTT

d_call: NA
clone_size: many
j_call: TRBJ2-7
v_call: TRBV6-1
cdr3_aa: CASIRRGTYEQYF
cdr3_nt: TGTGCCAGCATCCGAAGGGGCACCTACGAGCAGTACTTC

d_call: TRBD2
clone_size: many
j_call: TRBJ2-7
v_call: TRBV7-9
cdr3_aa: CASGLSGGSDEQYF
cdr3_nt: TGTGCCAGCGGCTTATCGGGAGGTAGCGACGAGCAGTACTTC

d_call: TRBD2
clone_size: many
j_call: TRBJ2-1
v_call: TRBV6-5
cdr3_aa: CASRTPRGDNEQFF
cdr3_nt: TGTGCCAGCAGAACGCCACGGGGGGACAATGAGCAGTTCTTC

d_call: TRBD2
clone_size: many
j_call: TRBJ2-3
v_call: TRBV20-1
cdr3_aa: CSADWGLAGGTDTQYF
cdr3_nt: TGCAGTGCAGACTGGGGACTAGCGGGGGGGACAGATACGCAGTATTTT

d_call: NA
clone_size: NA
j_call: TRBJ1-4
v_call: TRBV5-4
cdr3_aa: CASSRTGRGEKLFF
cdr3_nt: TGTGCCAGCAGCCGCACAGGGAGGGGTGAAAAACTGTTTTTT

d_call: NA
clone_size: NA
j_call: TRBJ1-2
v_call: TRBV20-1
cdr3_aa: CSARDGGRYGYTF
cdr3_nt: TGCAGTGCTAGAGATGGGGGTAGATATGGCTACACCTTC

d_call: TRBD1
clone_size: many
j_call: TRBJ1-6
v_call: TRBV6-5
cdr3_aa: CASSPGQPLSLHF
cdr3_nt: TGTGCCAGCAGCCCGGGACAGCCTTTGTCCCTCCACTTT

d_call: NA
clone_size: few
j_call: TRBJ1-5
v_call: TRBV7-9
cdr3_aa: CASSLDGTSNQPQHF
cdr3_nt: TGTGCCAGCAGCTTAGATGGGACATCCAATCAGCCCCAGCATTTT

d_call: TRBD1
clone_size: NA
j_call: TRBJ1-5
v_call: TRBV7-9
cdr3_aa: CASSLGEGAGNQPQHF
cdr3_nt: TGTGCCAGCAGCTTGGGGGAGGGGGCAGGCAATCAGCCCCAGCATTTT

d_call: NA
clone_size: NA
j_call: TRBJ1-2
v_call: TRBV27
cdr3_aa: CASSPNNYGYTF
cdr3_nt: TGTGCCAGCAGTCCCAACAACTATGGCTACACCTTC

d_call: TRBD1
clone_size: many
j_call: TRBJ1-6
v_call: TRBV12-3/TRBV12-4
cdr3_aa: CASRDRDGNSPLHF
cdr3_nt: TGTGCCAGCAGAGACAGGGATGGTAATTCACCCCTCCACTTT

d_call: NA
clone_size: large
j_call: TRBJ2-1
v_call: TRBV4-2
cdr3_aa: CASSQVLRDNEQFF
cdr3_nt: TGCGCCAGCAGCCAAGTATTAAGGGATAATGAGCAGTTCTTC

d_call: NA
clone_size: many
j_call: TRBJ1-2
v_call: TRBV7-9
cdr3_aa: CASSSNYGYTF
cdr3_nt: TGTGCCAGCAGCTCCAACTATGGCTACACCTTC

d_call: TRBD1
clone_size: medium-sized
j_call: TRBJ2-1
v_call: TRBV6-5
cdr3_aa: CASSRPPGTGFSYNEQFF
cdr3_nt: TGTGCCAGCAGTCGTCCTCCCGGGACAGGGTTTTCCTACAATGAGCAGTTCTTC

d_call: TRBD1
clone_size: many
j_call: TRBJ2-7
v_call: TRBV6-2/TRBV6-3
cdr3_aa: CASSPGQVHEQYF
cdr3_nt: TGTGCCAGCAGTCCAGGACAGGTGCACGAGCAGTACTTC